This record concerns one T cell receptor beta chain sequence. The sample originates from a study of blood T cell repertoires in COVID-19. Deletions cut 0 bases from V and 2 bases from J, with 10 bases between. Germline CDR1 LNHNV, CDR2 YYDKDF (reference sequence). CDR3 size: 16 residues. Some clones are missing from TCRdb's copy, which holds only in-frame ones; the method was immunoSEQ multiplex PCR. Counted here are 100,000 or so clones, about 80% occurring once; the ten biggest clones make up approximately 29%. V usage is TRBV15 and J usage is TRBJ1-4; perhaps TRBD1 as D (5 bases). This TCR was recovered from a man aged 70-80 years with active or convalescent COVID-19. Sequencing was done on a sample of peripheral blood. CDR3: CATSRDIGATNEKLFF. CDR3 DNA: TGTGCCACCAGCAGAGATATAGGGGCGACTAATGAAAAACTGTTTTTT.